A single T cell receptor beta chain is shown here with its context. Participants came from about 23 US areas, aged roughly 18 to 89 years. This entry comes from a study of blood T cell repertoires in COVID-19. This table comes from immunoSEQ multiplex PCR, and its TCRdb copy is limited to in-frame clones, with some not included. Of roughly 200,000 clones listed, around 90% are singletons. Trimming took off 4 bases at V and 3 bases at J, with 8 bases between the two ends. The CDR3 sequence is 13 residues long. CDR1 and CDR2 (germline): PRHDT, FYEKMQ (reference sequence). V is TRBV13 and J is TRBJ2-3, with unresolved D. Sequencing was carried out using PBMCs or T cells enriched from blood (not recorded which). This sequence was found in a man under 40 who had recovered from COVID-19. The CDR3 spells CASSSPPTDTQYF. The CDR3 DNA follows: TGTGCCAGCAGCTCCCCTCCGACAGATACGCAGTATTTT.